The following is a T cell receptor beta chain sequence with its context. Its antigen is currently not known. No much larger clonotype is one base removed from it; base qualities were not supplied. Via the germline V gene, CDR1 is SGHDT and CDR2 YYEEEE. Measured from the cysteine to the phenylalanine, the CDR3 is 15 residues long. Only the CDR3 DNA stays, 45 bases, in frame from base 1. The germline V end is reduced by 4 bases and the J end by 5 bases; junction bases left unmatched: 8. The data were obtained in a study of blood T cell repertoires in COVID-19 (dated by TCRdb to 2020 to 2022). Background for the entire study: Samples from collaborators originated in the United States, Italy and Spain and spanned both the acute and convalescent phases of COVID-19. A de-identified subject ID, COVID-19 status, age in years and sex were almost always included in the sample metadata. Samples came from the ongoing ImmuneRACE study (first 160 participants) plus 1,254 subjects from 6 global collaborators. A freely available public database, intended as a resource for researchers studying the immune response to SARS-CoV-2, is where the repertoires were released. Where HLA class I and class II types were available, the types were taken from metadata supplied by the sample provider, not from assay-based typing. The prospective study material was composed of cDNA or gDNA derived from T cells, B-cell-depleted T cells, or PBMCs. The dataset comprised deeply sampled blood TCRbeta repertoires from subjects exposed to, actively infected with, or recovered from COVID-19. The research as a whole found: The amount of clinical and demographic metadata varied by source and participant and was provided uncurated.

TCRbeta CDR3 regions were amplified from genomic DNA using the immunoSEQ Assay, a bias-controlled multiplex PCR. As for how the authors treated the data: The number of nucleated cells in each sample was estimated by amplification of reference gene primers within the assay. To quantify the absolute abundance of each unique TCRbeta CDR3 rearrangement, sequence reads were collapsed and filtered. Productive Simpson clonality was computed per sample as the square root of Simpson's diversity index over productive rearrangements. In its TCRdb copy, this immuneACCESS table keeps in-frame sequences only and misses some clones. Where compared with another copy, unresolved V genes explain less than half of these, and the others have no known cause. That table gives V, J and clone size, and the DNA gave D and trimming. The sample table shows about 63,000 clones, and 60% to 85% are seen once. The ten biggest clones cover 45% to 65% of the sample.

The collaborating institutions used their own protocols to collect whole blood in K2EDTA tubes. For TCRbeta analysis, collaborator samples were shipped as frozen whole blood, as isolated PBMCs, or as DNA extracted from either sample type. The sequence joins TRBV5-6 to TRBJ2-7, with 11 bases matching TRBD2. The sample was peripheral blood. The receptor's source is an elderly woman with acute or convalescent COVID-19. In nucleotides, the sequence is TGTGCCAGCAGCCCCTTAGCGGGAGGGAACCACGAGCAGTACTTC. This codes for CASSPLAGGNHEQYF.